What follows are 6 T cell receptor beta chains derived from one specimen sequenced in a study of cytomegalovirus exposure and HLA in healthy donors. Primers: 60 Vbeta forward and 13 Jbeta reverse. Sequencing was performed with immunoSEQ multiplex PCR; in TCRdb, only in-frame clones are kept and a portion is missing. This sample carries 85,000 to 90,000 clones, 65% to 85% of them seen once, and the ten largest clones take around 3%. Input material: PBMCs. The receptor set was obtained from a man in his thirties or forties in good health and CMV-seronegative.

The chain couples TRBV28 to TRBJ1-1, with unresolved D. The CDR3 loop spans 13 amino acids. Trimming took off 3 bases at V and 5 bases at J, with 10 bases between the two ends. Germline V gives CDR1 MDHEN, CDR2 SYDVKM. CDR3 protein: CASSLPGWTEAFF. The CDR3 DNA is TGTGCCAGCAGTTTGCCAGGATGGACTGAAGCTTTCTTT.

This clone is a singleton in its sample. The chain employs TRBV9 and TRBJ1-3; 7 bases align to TRBD1. Germline V gene sequence: CDR1 SGDLS, CDR2 YYNGEE. The V segment lost 2 bases and the J segment 4 bases; nucleotides outside the gene matches: 6. CDR3 size: 15 residues. The CDR3 DNA is TGTGCCAGCAGCGTTACCACAGGGGCCGGAAACACCATATATTTT. Its protein product is CASSVTTGAGNTIYF.

CDR3 sequence (DNA): TGTGCCAGCAACCCGGGGGACAGGGGACTAGCGGGGGGTGAGCAGTTCTTC. This translates into CASNPGDRGLAGGEQFF. This sequence joins TRBV5-6 and TRBJ2-1; 15 positions match TRBD2. Trimming at V came to 6 bases and at J to 9 bases, leaving 13 bases not matched to a gene. CDR3 length: 17 residues. CDR1 SGHDT and CDR2 YYEEEE come from the germline V gene.

V and J are TRBV5-1 and TRBJ2-7; 8 nucleotides agree with TRBD2. This CDR3 contains 15 residues. V was clipped by 0 bases and J by 1 base; unmatched bases: 3. CDR1 and CDR2 from the germline V gene are SGHRS and YFSETQ. This CDR3 reads CASSLGGTSSYEQYF. The CDR3 DNA sequence: TGCGCCAGCAGCTTGGGCGGGACTAGTTCCTACGAGCAGTACTTC. The full variable domain, in which reference TRBV5-1 and TRBJ2-7 provide the parts outside the CDR3, is KAGVTQTPRYLIKTRGQQVTLSCSPISGHRSVSWYQQTPGQGLQFLFEYFSETQRNKGNFPGRFSGRQFSNSRSEMNVSTLELGDSALYLCASSLGGTSSYEQYFGPGTRLTVT.

This clone was observed once. The V call is TRBV4-3, the J call TRBJ2-3; 7 nucleotides line up with TRBD1. There are 13 residues in the CDR3. V shed 3 bases and J 11 bases; nucleotides not matched to a gene: 8. Germline V CDR1 and CDR2: LGHNA, YSLEER. Written as DNA, the CDR3 is TGCGCCAGCAGCCAGAGGACAGGATCAAAGCAGTATTTT. Translated, it gives CASSQRTGSKQYF.

The rearrangement uses TRBV6-5 and TRBJ1-1, with D uncertain. This CDR3 has 15 amino acids. Trimming removed 4 bases at V and 1 base at J, with 13 bases between. Germline lookup yields CDR1 MNHEY and CDR2 SVGAGI. This CDR3 reads CASSSRRGENTEAFF. Here the CDR3 DNA reads TGTGCCAGCAGTTCTCGACGGGGTGAGAACACTGAAGCTTTCTTT.